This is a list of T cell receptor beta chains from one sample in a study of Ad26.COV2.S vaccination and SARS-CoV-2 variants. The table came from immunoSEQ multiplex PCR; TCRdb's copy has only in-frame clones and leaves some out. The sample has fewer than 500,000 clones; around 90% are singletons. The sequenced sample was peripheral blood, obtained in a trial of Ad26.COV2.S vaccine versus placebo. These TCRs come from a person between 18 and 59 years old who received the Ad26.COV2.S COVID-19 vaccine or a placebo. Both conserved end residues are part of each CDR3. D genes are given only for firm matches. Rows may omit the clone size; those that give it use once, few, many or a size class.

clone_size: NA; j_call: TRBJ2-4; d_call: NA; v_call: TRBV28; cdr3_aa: CASRLQNIQYF; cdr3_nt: TGTGCCAGCCGACTTCAAAACATTCAGTACTTC
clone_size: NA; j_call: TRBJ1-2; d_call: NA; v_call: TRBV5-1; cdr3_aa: CASSLGPPKDYGYTF; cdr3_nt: TGCGCCAGCAGCTTGGGTCCACCGAAGGACTATGGCTACACCTTC
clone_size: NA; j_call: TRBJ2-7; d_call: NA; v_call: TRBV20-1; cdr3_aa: CSASFGGSTFEQYF; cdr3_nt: TGCAGTGCTAGTTTTGGGGGGAGCACTTTCGAGCAGTACTTC
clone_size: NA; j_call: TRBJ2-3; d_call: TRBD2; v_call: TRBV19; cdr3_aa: CASSRGGDTQYF; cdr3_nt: TGTGCCAGTAGTCGGGGGGGGGATACGCAGTATTTT
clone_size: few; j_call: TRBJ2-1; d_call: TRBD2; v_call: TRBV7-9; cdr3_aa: CASSSLLAAHLQQFF; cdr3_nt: TGTGCCAGCAGCTCCTTACTAGCGGCCCATCTTCAGCAGTTCTTC
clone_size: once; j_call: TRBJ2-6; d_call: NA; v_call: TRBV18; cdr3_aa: CASSQTASGANVLTF; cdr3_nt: TGTGCCAGCTCACAGACAGCCTCTGGGGCCAACGTCCTGACTTTC
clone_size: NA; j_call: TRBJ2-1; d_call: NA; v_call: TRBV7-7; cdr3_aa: CASSPTLRGPGDNEQFF; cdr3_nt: TGTGCTAGCAGCCCCACGCTACGGGGCCCGGGGGACAATGAGCAGTTCTTC
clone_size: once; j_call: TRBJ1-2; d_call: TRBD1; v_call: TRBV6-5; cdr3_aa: CASSTGDGYGYTF; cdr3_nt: TGTGCCAGCAGTACAGGGGATGGCTATGGCTACACCTTC
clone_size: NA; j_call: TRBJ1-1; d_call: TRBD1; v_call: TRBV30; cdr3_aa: CAWSTGRVRGTNTEAFF; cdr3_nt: TGTGCCTGGAGTACCGGGCGGGTCAGGGGGACGAACACTGAAGCTTTCTTT
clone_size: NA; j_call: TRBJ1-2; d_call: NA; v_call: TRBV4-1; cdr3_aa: CASSQDSYYGYTF; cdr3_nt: TGCGCCAGCAGCCAAGACTCCTATTATGGCTACACCTTC
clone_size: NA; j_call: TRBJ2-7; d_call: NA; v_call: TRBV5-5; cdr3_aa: CASSLGGGGGYEQYF; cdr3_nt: TGTGCCAGCAGCTTGGGTGGAGGGGGCGGGTACGAGCAGTACTTC
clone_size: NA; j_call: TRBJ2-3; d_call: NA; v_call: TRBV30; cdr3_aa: CAWRTGLLGTDTQYF; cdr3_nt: TGTGCCTGGAGGACGGGACTCTTGGGCACAGATACGCAGTATTTT
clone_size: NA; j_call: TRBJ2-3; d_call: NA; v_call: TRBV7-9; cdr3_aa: CASSSTRMASTDTQYF; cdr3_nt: TGTGCCAGCAGCTCAACGCGAATGGCGAGCACAGATACGCAGTATTTT
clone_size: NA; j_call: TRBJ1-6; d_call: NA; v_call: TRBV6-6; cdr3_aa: CASSKGGSSPLHF; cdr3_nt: TGTGCCAGCAGCAAAGGAGGTAGTTCACCCCTCCACTTT
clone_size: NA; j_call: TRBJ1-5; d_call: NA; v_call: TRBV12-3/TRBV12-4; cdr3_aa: CASSWQGSLPQHF; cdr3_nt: TGTGCCAGCAGCTGGCAGGGGAGCCTGCCCCAGCATTTT
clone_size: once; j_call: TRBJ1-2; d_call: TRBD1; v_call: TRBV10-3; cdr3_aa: CAISEVGQPYGYTF; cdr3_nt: TGTGCCATCAGTGAGGTGGGACAGCCCTATGGCTACACCTTC
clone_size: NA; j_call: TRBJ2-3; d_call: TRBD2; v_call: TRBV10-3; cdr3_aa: CAISEALAGPDTQYF; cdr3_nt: TGTGCCATCAGTGAGGCGCTAGCGGGACCAGATACGCAGTATTTT
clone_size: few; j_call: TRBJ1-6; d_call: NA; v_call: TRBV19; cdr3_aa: CASSTLLGSPLHF; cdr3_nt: TGTGCCAGTTCCACTTTGCTTGGTTCACCCCTCCACTTT
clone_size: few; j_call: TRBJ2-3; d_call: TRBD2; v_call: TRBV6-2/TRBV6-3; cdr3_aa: CASSNGTSGSTDTQYF; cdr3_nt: TGTGCCAGCAGCAATGGGACTAGCGGGAGTACAGATACGCAGTATTTT
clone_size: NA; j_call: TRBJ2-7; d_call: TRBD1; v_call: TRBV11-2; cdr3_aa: CASSLYRTGGLGQYF; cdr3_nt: TGTGCCAGCAGCTTATACAGGACAGGGGGACTTGGGCAGTACTTC
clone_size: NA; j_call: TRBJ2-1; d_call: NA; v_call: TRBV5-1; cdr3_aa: CASRPTSVGDYNEQFF; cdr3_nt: TGCGCCAGCAGACCCACTTCCGTCGGGGACTACAATGAGCAGTTCTTC
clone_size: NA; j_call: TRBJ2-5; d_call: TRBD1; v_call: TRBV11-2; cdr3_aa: CASSLNRGFGETQYF; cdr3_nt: TGTGCCAGCAGTTTAAACAGGGGGTTTGGAGAGACCCAGTACTTC
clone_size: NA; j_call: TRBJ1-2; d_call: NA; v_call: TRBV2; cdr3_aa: CASTGDYGYTF; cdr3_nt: TGTGCCAGCACAGGGGACTATGGCTACACCTTC
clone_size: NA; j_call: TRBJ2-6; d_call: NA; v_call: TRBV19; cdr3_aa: CASSSQGSGANVLTF; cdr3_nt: TGTGCCAGTAGCTCGCAGGGTTCCGGGGCCAACGTCCTGACTTTC
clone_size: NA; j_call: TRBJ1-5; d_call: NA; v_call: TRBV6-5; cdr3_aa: CASSYSRGDQPQHF; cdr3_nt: TGTGCCAGCAGTTACTCGCGGGGGGATCAGCCCCAGCATTTT
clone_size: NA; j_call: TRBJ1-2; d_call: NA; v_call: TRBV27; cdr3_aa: CASSLRGASNYGYTF; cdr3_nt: TGTGCCAGCAGTTTGAGAGGAGCCTCTAACTATGGCTACACCTTC
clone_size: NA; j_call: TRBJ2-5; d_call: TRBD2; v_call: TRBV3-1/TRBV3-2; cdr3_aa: CASSQPTSGSPQETQYF; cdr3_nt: TGTGCCAGCAGCCAACCCACTAGCGGGAGCCCCCAAGAGACCCAGTACTTC
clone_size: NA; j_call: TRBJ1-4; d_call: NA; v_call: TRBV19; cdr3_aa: CASSNLEGADEKLFF; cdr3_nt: TGTGCCAGTAGTAATCTCGAGGGCGCGGATGAAAAACTGTTTTTT
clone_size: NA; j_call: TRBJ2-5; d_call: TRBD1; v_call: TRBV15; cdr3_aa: CATSRVGTGKETQYF; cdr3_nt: TGTGCCACCAGCAGAGTAGGGACAGGCAAAGAGACCCAGTACTTC
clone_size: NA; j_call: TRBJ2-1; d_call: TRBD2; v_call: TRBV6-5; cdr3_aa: CASSSPIAGSYNEQFF; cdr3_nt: TGTGCCAGCAGTTCACCTATAGCGGGATCCTACAATGAGCAGTTCTTC
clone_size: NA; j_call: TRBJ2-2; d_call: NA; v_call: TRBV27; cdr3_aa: CASRAAGSGGELFF; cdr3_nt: TGTGCCAGCAGAGCAGCAGGGTCGGGCGGGGAGCTGTTTTTT
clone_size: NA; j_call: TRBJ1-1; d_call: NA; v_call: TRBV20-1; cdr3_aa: CSAGYTEAFF; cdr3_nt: TGCAGTGCAGGATACACTGAAGCTTTCTTT
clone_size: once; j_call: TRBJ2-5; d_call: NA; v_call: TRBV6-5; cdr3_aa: CASRDSRGRETQYF; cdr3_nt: TGTGCCAGCAGGGACTCAAGGGGCAGAGAGACCCAGTACTTC
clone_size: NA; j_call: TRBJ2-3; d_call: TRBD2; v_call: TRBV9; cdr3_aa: CASSLRTSGRPGDTQYF; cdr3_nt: TGTGCCAGCAGCCTTCGGACTAGCGGGAGGCCTGGAGATACGCAGTATTTT
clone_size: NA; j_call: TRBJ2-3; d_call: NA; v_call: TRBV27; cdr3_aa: CASIGGVPGGTDTQYF; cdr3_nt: TGTGCCAGTATCGGCGGGGTCCCGGGAGGCACAGATACGCAGTATTTT
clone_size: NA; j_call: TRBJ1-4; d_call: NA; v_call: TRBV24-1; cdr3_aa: CATSRRSFEKLFF; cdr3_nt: TGTGCCACCAGTCGTCGGAGTTTTGAAAAACTGTTTTTT
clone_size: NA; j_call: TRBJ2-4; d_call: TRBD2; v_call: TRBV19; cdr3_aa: CASSTSGRTKNIQYF; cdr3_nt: TGTGCCAGTAGTACTAGCGGGAGAACCAAAAACATTCAGTACTTC
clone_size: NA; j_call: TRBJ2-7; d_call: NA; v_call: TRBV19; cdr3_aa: CASLSVGLAQYEQYF; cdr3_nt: TGTGCCAGTCTGAGCGTGGGGCTAGCGCAATACGAGCAGTACTTC
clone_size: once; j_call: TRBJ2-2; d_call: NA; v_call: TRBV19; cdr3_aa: CASSIVKGSGELFF; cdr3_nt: TGTGCCAGTAGTATAGTGAAGGGTTCCGGGGAGCTGTTTTTT
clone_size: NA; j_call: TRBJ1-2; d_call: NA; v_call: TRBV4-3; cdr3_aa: CASSQETGVRGEGYTF; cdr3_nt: TGCGCCAGCAGCCAAGAGACTGGGGTTAGGGGGGAAGGCTACACCTTC
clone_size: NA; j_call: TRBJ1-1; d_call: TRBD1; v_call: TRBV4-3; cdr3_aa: CASSQVWGPSGTGATEAFF; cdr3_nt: TGCGCCAGCAGCCAAGTTTGGGGACCATCCGGGACAGGGGCCACTGAAGCTTTCTTT
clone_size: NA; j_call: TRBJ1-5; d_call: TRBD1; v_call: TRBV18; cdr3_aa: CASSPLQGAPGNQPQHF; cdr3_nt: TGTGCCAGCTCACCCTTACAGGGGGCGCCCGGCAATCAGCCCCAGCATTTT
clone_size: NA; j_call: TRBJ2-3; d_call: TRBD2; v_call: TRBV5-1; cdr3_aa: CASSLPAGAKSTDTQYF; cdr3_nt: TGCGCCAGCAGCTTGCCAGCGGGGGCGAAAAGCACAGATACGCAGTATTTT
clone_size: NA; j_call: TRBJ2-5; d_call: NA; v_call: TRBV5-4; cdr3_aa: CASSLYTKETQYF; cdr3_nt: TGTGCCAGCAGCTTGTACACCAAAGAGACCCAGTACTTC
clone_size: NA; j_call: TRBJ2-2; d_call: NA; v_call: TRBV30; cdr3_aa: CAWNLAGPGELFF; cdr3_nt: TGTGCCTGGAATTTGGCGGGCCCCGGGGAGCTGTTTTTT
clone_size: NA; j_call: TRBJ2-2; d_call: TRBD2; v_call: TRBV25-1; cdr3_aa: CASSASGTSGTGELFF; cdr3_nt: TGTGCCAGCAGTGCATCCGGGACTAGCGGAACCGGGGAGCTGTTTTTT
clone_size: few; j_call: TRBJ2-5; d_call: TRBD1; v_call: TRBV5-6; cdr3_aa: CASSRDRGLQETQYF; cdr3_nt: TGTGCCAGCAGCCGGGACAGGGGCCTTCAAGAGACCCAGTACTTC
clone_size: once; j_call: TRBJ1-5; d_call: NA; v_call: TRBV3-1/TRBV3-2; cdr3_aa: CASSQDVGNQPQHF; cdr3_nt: TGTGCCAGCAGCCAAGATGTGGGTAACCAGCCCCAGCATTTT
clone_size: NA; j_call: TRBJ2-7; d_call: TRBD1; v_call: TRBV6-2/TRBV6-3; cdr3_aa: CASSSGTVLWEQYF; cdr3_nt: TGTGCCAGCAGTTCCGGGACAGTCCTCTGGGAGCAGTACTTC
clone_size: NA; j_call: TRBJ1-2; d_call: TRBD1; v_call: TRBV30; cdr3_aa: CAWSLRDRGRRYGYTF; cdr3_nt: TGTGCCTGGAGTCTCCGGGACAGGGGGCGACGGTATGGCTACACCTTC
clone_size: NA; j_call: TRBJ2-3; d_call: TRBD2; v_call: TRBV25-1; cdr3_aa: CASSDAGLAGVTQYF; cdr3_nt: TGTGCCAGCAGTGATGCGGGACTAGCGGGGGTAACGCAGTATTTT
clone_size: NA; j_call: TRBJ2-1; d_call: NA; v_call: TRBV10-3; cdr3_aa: CAISPSEFRSNEQFF; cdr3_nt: TGTGCCATCAGTCCATCCGAGTTTCGTAGCAATGAGCAGTTCTTC
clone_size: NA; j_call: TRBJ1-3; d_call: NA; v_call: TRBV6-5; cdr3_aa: CASSSTGSAGNTIYF; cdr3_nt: TGTGCCAGCAGTTCCACGGGGTCGGCGGGGAACACCATATATTTT
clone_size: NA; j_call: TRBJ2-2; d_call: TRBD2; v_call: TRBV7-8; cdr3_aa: CASSGRAGGITNTGELFF; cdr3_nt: TGTGCCAGCAGCGGACGAGCGGGAGGGATTACGAACACCGGGGAGCTGTTTTTT